The rows below give T cell receptor beta chains drawn from one sample of a study of T-cell memory formation after mild COVID-19. TCRdb redid the calling of the 5' RACE reads with MiXCR, one entry per CDR3 protein. In the table there are hundreds of thousands of distinct CDR3 sequences, around 20% of which are singletons. The material sequenced was PBMCs or a T cell subset sorted from them (not recorded which). Receptors were obtained from an adult woman who had mild COVID-19 (a few samples of this study predate the infection). Cell type and time point are not known. Each CDR3 is given with its conserved first and last residue. The D gene is left open where the match is weak. Size is stated for part of the rows, as once, few or many counts, or as a class when the clone is expanded.

CDR3 length	D gene	V gene	clone size	J gene	CDR3 protein	CDR3 DNA
14	-	TRBV7-2	few	TRBJ2-5	CASSLSLYQETQYF	TGTGCCAGCAGCCTAAGCTTGTACCAAGAGACCCAGTACTTC
15	-	TRBV12-3/TRBV12-4	few	TRBJ1-5	CASSFGTEGNQPQHF	TGTGCCAGCAGTTTCGGCACCGAGGGTAATCAGCCCCAGCATTTT
17	TRBD2	TRBV2	few	TRBJ2-5	CASSESKAGGNQETQYF	TGTGCCAGCAGTGAAAGTAAAGCGGGGGGGAATCAAGAGACCCAGTACTTC
16	TRBD1	TRBV12-3/TRBV12-4	-	TRBJ2-1	CASSLSSTGSGNEQFF	TGTGCCAGCAGTTTAAGTTCGACAGGGTCGGGCAATGAGCAGTTCTTC
13	-	TRBV11-2	-	TRBJ2-7	CASRPVSSYEQYF	TGTGCCAGCAGGCCAGTGAGCTCCTACGAGCAGTACTTC
16	-	TRBV7-8	few	TRBJ1-5	CASSSTGRVGNQPQHF	TGTGCCAGCAGCTCGACAGGCAGGGTAGGCAATCAGCCCCAGCATTTT
14	TRBD1	TRBV6-2/TRBV6-3	-	TRBJ2-1	CASSYWQGANEQFF	TGTGCCAGCAGTTACTGGCAGGGGGCTAATGAGCAGTTCTTC
16	-	TRBV7-8	-	TRBJ1-5	CASSPARGVRNQPQHF	TGTGCCAGCAGCCCGGCGAGAGGGGTCCGCAATCAGCCCCAGCATTTT
14	-	TRBV30	few	TRBJ1-5	CAWSQAERNQPQHF	TGTGCCTGGAGCCAGGCAGAGCGCAATCAGCCCCAGCATTTT
14	-	TRBV5-1	-	TRBJ2-7	CASHPGTYSYEQYF	TGCGCCAGCCATCCCGGGACCTACTCCTACGAGCAGTACTTC
14	-	TRBV5-1	many	TRBJ2-3	CASSFADRTDTQYF	TGCGCCAGCAGCTTTGCGGACCGCACAGATACGCAGTATTTT
14	-	TRBV6-2/TRBV6-3	many	TRBJ2-1	CASSSDPSYNEQFF	TGTGCCAGCAGTTCGGATCCCTCCTACAATGAGCAGTTCTTC
13	-	TRBV12-3/TRBV12-4	few	TRBJ1-1	CASSLADGTEAFF	TGTGCCAGCAGTTTAGCGGATGGCACTGAAGCTTTCTTT
16	TRBD1	TRBV24-1	-	TRBJ2-1	CATSDLPPGGNNEQFF	TGTGCCACCAGTGATTTGCCCCCAGGGGGTAACAATGAGCAGTTCTTC
14	-	TRBV19	-	TRBJ1-5	CASSIPYANQPQHF	TGTGCCAGTAGTATCCCCTACGCCAATCAGCCCCAGCATTTT
13	-	TRBV9	-	TRBJ2-1	CASSVGLGNEQFF	TGTGCCAGCAGCGTAGGTTTAGGGAATGAGCAGTTCTTC
16	-	TRBV30	few	TRBJ1-2	CAWSSTEGDRDYGYTF	TGTGCCTGGAGTTCCACTGAGGGGGATCGGGACTATGGCTACACCTTC
13	-	TRBV12-3/TRBV12-4	-	TRBJ2-3	CASSQNAGDTQYF	TGTGCCAGCAGTCAAAACGCGGGTGATACGCAGTATTTT
17	TRBD1	TRBV5-1	-	TRBJ2-3	CASSRLTGGEVTDTQYF	TGCGCCAGCAGCCGCCTGACAGGGGGCGAGGTCACAGATACGCAGTATTTT
15	-	TRBV4-2	-	TRBJ2-7	CASSQGASSSYEQYF	TGTGCCAGCAGCCAAGGCGCCAGTTCTTCCTACGAGCAGTACTTC
14	TRBD1	TRBV4-1	few	TRBJ2-7	CASSQEATGYEQYF	TGCGCCAGCAGCCAAGAAGCGACAGGGTACGAGCAGTACTTC
14	TRBD2	TRBV9	few	TRBJ2-2	CASSGREVTGELFF	TGTGCCAGCAGCGGACGGGAGGTTACCGGGGAGCTGTTTTTT
16	TRBD2	TRBV9	-	TRBJ2-3	CASSVETGLATDTQYF	TGTGCCAGCAGCGTAGAAACGGGACTAGCCACAGATACGCAGTATTTT
19	TRBD2	TRBV7-9	-	TRBJ2-1	CASSVAPGLAGVGYNEQFF	TGTGCCAGCAGCGTCGCCCCGGGACTAGCGGGAGTAGGGTACAATGAGCAGTTCTTC
19	TRBD2	TRBV15	-	TRBJ2-1	CATSGLTGTSGRYYNEQFF	TGTGCCACCAGCGGGCTAACCGGGACTAGCGGGAGATATTACAATGAGCAGTTCTTC
14	-	TRBV6-6	-	TRBJ2-7	CASRAPAGTYEQYF	TGTGCCAGCAGAGCACCCGCCGGGACCTACGAGCAGTACTTC
13	-	TRBV7-9	-	TRBJ2-7	CASSMGEHPEQYF	TGTGCCAGCAGCATGGGGGAGCACCCCGAGCAGTACTTC
14	-	TRBV5-1	-	TRBJ1-1	CASSLTHRVWGAFF	TGCGCCAGCAGCTTGACCCACAGGGTGTGGGGAGCTTTCTTT
15	-	TRBV5-1	-	TRBJ1-3	CASSSERTPGNTIYF	TGCGCCAGCAGCTCGGAGAGAACCCCTGGAAACACCATATATTTT
11	-	TRBV7-9	-	TRBJ2-7	CASSSRYKQYF	TGTGCCAGCAGCTCCCGGTACAAGCAGTACTTC
13	-	TRBV7-9	-	TRBJ2-4	CASSSASPLLQYF	TGTGCCAGCAGCTCCGCCTCCCCGCTCCTTCAGTACTTC
13	-	TRBV7-2	-	TRBJ1-5	CASSYQGNQPQHF	TGTGCCAGCAGTTATCAGGGCAATCAGCCCCAGCATTTT
16	TRBD2	TRBV6-4	-	TRBJ2-1	CASSDSTSGGHNEQFF	TGTGCCAGCAGTGACTCTACTAGCGGGGGGCACAATGAGCAGTTCTTC
14	-	TRBV20-1	few	TRBJ1-2	CSARDAGANYGYTF	TGCAGTGCTAGAGACGCAGGCGCCAACTATGGCTACACCTTC
17	-	TRBV11-2	-	TRBJ2-1	CASSLERGSSSYNEQFF	TGTGCCAGCAGCTTAGAGCGGGGCTCGAGCTCCTACAATGAGCAGTTCTTC
14	-	TRBV7-9	few	TRBJ2-5	CASSPERAGRPQYF	TGTGCCAGCAGCCCTGAGCGGGCAGGGAGGCCCCAGTACTTC
15	-	TRBV7-9	few	TRBJ2-6	CASSFGGLGANVLTF	TGTGCCAGCAGCTTTGGGGGGCTTGGGGCCAACGTCCTGACTTTC
14	TRBD1	TRBV27	few	TRBJ1-4	CASSRDRGVEKLFF	TGTGCCAGCAGCCGGGACAGGGGTGTTGAAAAACTGTTTTTT
11	-	TRBV29-1	many	TRBJ2-7	CSARATNEQYF	TGCAGCGCGCGGGCCACGAACGAGCAGTACTTC
16	TRBD1	TRBV5-1	-	TRBJ2-4	CASSSGTGGARDIQYF	TGCGCCAGCAGCTCCGGGACAGGGGGCGCGAGGGACATTCAGTACTTC
17	TRBD2	TRBV7-9	-	TRBJ2-7	CASSLGAAAGGPYEQYF	TGTGCCAGCAGCTTAGGTGCGGCCGCGGGAGGGCCATACGAGCAGTACTTC
16	-	TRBV12-5	-	TRBJ2-3	CASGLWVASSTDTQYF	TGTGCTAGTGGTTTGTGGGTAGCCTCTAGCACAGATACGCAGTATTTT
13	-	TRBV5-1	few	TRBJ2-2	CASNTEDTGELFF	TGCGCCAGCAACACAGAGGACACCGGGGAGCTGTTTTTT
13	-	TRBV12-3/TRBV12-4	-	TRBJ2-3	CASSLRWGDTQYF	TGTGCCAGCAGTTTACGGTGGGGGGATACGCAGTATTTT
13	-	TRBV7-6	many	TRBJ2-1	CASSIRVGNEQFF	TGTGCCAGCAGCATAAGGGTCGGCAATGAGCAGTTCTTC
15	-	TRBV2	once	TRBJ1-5	CASSVEGGNNQPQHF	TGTGCCAGCAGTGTAGAGGGTGGGAACAATCAGCCCCAGCATTTT
15	TRBD2	TRBV7-9	few	TRBJ2-7	CASSHTGTSGYEQYF	TGTGCCAGCAGTCATACCGGGACTAGCGGATACGAGCAGTACTTC
16	-	TRBV6-4	few	TRBJ2-7	CASSGGAPLIYYEQYF	TGTGCCAGCAGTGGTGGCGCGCCCCTGATATATTACGAGCAGTACTTC
16	-	TRBV12-3/TRBV12-4	-	TRBJ2-2	CASSWGLTRATGELFF	TGTGCCAGCAGCTGGGGATTAACACGGGCCACCGGGGAGCTGTTTTTT
16	-	TRBV6-5	-	TRBJ2-2	CASSFSGTYYTGELFF	TGTGCCAGCAGTTTTTCCGGGACCTACTACACCGGGGAGCTGTTTTTT
16	TRBD2	TRBV7-9	few	TRBJ2-1	CASSPSGGLAFNEQFF	TGTGCCAGCAGCCCCTCGGGGGGACTAGCGTTCAATGAGCAGTTCTTC
15	-	TRBV20-1	few	TRBJ2-4	CSAPGGQLAKNIQYF	TGCAGTGCTCCTGGCGGACAGTTAGCCAAAAACATTCAGTACTTC
14	TRBD1	TRBV29-1	-	TRBJ2-2	CSVGTASNTGELFF	TGCAGCGTAGGGACAGCTTCGAACACCGGGGAGCTGTTTTTT
15	-	TRBV9	few	TRBJ2-2	CASSVGLDVGGELFF	TGTGCCAGCAGCGTAGGACTAGATGTGGGCGGGGAGCTGTTTTTT
14	-	TRBV29-1	-	TRBJ1-1	CSSLNVRGLTEAFF	TGCAGCTCACTAAACGTCCGGGGGCTCACTGAAGCTTTCTTT